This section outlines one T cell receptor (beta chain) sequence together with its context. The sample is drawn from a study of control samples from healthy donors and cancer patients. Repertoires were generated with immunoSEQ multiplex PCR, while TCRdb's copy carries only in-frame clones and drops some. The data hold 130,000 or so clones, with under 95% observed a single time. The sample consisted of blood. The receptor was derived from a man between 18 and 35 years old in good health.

CDR3 residues: CASSEGTGIETQYF. The CDR3 coding sequence is TGTGCCAGCAGTGAAGGGACAGGGATTGAGACCCAGTACTTC. The gene calls are TRBV6-1 and TRBJ2-5; 8 nucleotides match TRBD1. CDR1 and CDR2 (germline): MNHNS, SASEGT. The ends lost 1 base at V and 5 bases at J; junction bases unmatched: 3. The CDR3 has 14 residues.